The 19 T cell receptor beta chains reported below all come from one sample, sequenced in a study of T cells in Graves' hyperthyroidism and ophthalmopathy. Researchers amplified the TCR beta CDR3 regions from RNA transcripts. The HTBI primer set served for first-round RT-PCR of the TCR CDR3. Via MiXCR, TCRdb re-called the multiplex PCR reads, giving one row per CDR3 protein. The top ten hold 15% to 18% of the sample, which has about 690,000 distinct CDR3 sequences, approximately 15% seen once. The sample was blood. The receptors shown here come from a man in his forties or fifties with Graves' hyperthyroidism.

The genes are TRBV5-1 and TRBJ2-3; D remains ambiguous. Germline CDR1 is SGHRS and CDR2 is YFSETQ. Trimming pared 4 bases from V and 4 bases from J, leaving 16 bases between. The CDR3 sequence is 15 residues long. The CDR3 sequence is CASSLPGLSSDTQYF. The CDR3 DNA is TGCGCCAGCAGCCTACCGGGCCTTAGCTCAGATACGCAGTATTTT. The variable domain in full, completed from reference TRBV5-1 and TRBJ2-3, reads KAGVTQTPRYLIKTRGQQVTLSCSPISGHRSVSWYQQTPGQGLQFLFEYFSETQRNKGNFPGRFSGRQFSNSRSEMNVSTLELGDSALYLCASSLPGLSSDTQYFGPGTRLTVL.

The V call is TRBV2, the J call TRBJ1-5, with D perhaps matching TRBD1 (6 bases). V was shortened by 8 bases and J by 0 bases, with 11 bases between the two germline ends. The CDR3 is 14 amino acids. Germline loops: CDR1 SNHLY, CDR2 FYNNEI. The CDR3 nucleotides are TGTGCCAGCGACGGACAGAATAGCAATCAGCCCCAGCATTTT. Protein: CASDGQNSNQPQHF.

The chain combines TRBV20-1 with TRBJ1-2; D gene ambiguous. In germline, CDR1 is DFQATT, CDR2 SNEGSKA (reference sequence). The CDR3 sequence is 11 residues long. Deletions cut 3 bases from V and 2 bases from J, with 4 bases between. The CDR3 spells CSASDNYGYTF. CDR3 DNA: TGCAGTGCTAGCGACAACTATGGCTACACCTTC.

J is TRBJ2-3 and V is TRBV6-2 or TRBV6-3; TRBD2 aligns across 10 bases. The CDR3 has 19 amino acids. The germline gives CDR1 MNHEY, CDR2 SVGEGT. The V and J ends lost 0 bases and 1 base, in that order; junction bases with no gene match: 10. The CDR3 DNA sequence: TGTGCCAGCAGTTACTCCCTAGCGGGAGAGGGGATAGGCACAGATACGCAGTATTTT. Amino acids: CASSYSLAGEGIGTDTQYF.

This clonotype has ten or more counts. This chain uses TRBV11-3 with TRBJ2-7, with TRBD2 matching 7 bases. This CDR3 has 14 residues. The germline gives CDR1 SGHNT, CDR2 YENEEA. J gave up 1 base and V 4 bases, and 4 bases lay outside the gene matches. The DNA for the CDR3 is TGTGCCAGCAGCTATCTAGCGGAGTCCTACGAGCAGTACTTC. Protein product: CASSYLAESYEQYF.

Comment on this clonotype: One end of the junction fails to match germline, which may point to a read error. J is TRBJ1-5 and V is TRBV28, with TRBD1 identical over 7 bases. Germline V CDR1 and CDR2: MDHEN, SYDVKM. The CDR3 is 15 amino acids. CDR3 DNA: TGTGCCGGCAGTCCCGACAGGGAGGTCAATCAGCCCCAGCATTTT. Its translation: CAGSPDREVNQPQHF.

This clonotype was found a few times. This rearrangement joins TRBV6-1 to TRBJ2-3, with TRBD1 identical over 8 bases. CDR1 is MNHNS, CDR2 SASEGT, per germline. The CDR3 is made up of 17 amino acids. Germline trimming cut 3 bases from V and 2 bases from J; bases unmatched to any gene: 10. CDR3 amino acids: CASSEPFGTGITDTQYF. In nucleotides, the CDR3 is TGTGCCAGCAGTGAGCCATTTGGGACAGGAATCACAGATACGCAGTATTTT.

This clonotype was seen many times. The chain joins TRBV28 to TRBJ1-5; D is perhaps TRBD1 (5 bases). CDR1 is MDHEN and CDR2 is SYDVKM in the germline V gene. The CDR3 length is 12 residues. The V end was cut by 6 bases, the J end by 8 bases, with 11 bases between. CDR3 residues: CASRAQGEPQHF. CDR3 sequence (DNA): TGTGCCAGCAGAGCGCAAGGGGAGCCCCAGCATTTT.

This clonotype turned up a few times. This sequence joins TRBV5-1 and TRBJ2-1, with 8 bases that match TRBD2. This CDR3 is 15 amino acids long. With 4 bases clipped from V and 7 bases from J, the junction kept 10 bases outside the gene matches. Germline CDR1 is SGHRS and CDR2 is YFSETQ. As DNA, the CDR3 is TGCGCCAGCAGCGATAGCGGGAACCACGAGAATGAGCAGTTCTTC. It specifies CASSDSGNHENEQFF.

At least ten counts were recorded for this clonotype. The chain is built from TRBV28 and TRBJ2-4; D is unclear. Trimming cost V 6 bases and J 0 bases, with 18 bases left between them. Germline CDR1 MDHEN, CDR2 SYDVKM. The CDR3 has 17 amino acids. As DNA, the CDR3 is TGTGCCAGCAGAGACTCTTCGAGACCGCTAGCCAAAAACATTCAGTACTTC. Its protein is CASRDSSRPLAKNIQYF.

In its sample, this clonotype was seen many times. The CDR3 is CASSLDPGRSSYNEQFF. The CDR3 nucleotides are TGCGCCAGCAGCTTGGACCCGGGGCGGTCGTCCTACAATGAGCAGTTCTTC. The chain is built from TRBV5-1 and TRBJ2-1, with D perhaps matching TRBD1 or TRBD2 (5 bases each). Looked up from germline, CDR1 is SGHRS and CDR2 is YFSETQ. The CDR3 is 17 amino acids. Trimming removed 0 bases from V and 1 base from J, with 14 bases in between.

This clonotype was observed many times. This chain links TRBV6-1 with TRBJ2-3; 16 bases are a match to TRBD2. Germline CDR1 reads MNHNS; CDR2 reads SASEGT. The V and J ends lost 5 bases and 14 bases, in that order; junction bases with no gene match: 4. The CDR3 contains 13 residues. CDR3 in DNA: TGTGCCAGCAGTCCCGGGACTAGCGGGAGGGTGTATTTT. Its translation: CASSPGTSGRVYF.

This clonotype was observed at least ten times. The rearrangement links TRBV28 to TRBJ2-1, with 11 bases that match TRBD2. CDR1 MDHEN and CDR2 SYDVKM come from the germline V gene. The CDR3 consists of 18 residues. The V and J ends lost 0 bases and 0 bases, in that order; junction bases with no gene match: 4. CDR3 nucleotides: TGTGCCAGCAGTTTATGGGTTAGCGGGAGGGCCTCCTACAATGAGCAGTTCTTC. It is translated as CASSLWVSGRASYNEQFF.

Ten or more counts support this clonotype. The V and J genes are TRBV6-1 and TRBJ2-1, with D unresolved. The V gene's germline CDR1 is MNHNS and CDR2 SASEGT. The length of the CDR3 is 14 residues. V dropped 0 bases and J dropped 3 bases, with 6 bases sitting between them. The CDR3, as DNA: TGTGCCAGCAGTGAAGCCGCCAGCTACAATGAGCAGTTCTTC. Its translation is CASSEAASYNEQFF.

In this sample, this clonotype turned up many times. The CDR3 loop reads CATGGVIREQYF. CDR3 sequence (DNA): TGTGCCACCGGCGGGGTGATTCGCGAGCAGTACTTC. The chain combines TRBV28 with TRBJ2-7; a weak D match, TRBD2 (6 bases). The germline V gene has CDR1 MDHEN and CDR2 SYDVKM. Trimming removed 10 bases from V and 6 bases from J, with 16 bases in between. This CDR3 has 12 residues.

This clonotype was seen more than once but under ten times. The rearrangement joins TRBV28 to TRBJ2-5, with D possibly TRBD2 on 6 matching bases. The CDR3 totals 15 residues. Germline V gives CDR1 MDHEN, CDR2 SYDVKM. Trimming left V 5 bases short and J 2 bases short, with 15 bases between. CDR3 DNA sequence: TGTGCCAGCAGTACCCCGGGACTGTTACAAGAGACCCAGTACTTC. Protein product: CASSTPGLLQETQYF. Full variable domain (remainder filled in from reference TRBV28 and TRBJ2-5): DVKVTQSSRYLVKRTGEKVFLECVQDMDHENMFWYRQDPGLGLRLIYFSYDVKMKEKGDIPEGYSVSREKKERFSLILESASTNQTSMYLCASSTPGLLQETQYFGPGTRLLVL.

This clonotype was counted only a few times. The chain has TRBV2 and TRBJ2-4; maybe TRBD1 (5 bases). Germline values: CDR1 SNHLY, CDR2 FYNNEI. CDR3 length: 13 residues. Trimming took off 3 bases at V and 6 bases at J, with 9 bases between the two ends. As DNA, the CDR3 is TGTGCCAGCAGTGATGGGGCTGGAAACATTCAGTACTTC. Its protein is CASSDGAGNIQYF.

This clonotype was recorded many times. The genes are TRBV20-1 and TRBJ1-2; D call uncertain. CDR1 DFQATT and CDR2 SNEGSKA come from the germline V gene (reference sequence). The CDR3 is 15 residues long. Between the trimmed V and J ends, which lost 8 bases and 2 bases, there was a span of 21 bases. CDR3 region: CSTETEGLTNYGYTF. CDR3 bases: TGCAGTACAGAAACGGAGGGTCTTACGAACTATGGCTACACCTTC.

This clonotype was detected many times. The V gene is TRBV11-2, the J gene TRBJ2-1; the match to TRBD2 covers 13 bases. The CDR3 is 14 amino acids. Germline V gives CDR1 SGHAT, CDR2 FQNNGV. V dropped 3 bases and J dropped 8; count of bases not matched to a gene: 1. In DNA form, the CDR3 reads TGTGCCAGCAGCTTCGGACTAGCGGGAGATGAGCAGTTCTTC. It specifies CASSFGLAGDEQFF.